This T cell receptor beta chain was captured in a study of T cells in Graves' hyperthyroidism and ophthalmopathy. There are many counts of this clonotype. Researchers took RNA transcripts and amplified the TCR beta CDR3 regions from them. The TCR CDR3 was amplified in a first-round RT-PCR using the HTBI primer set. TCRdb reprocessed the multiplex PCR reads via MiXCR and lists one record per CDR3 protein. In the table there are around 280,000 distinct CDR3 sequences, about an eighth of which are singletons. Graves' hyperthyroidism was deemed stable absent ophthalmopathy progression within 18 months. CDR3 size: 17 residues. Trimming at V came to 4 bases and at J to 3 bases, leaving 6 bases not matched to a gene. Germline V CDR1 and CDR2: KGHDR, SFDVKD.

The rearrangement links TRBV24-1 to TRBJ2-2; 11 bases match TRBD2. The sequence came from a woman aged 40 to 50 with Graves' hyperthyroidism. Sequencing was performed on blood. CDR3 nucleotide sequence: TGTGCCACCAGTGACCCTAGCGGGAGGATGGACACCGGGGAGCTGTTTTTT. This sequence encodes CATSDPSGRMDTGELFF.